The 20 T cell receptor beta chains in this list originate from one sample, sequenced in a study of CD4+ T cells in melanoma. The table came from immunoSEQ multiplex PCR; TCRdb's copy has only in-frame clones and leaves some out. The sample has over 5,500 clones, roughly half seen once. The sequenced sample consisted of cells from a culture (not recorded whether cultured in vitro). These receptors originate from a human donor with melanoma.

The rearrangement joins TRBV7-6 to TRBJ2-7; 8 nucleotides align to TRBD1. Germline V gene sequence: CDR1 SGHVS, CDR2 FNYEAQ. The CDR3 consists of 15 residues. J was trimmed by 4 bases and V by 1 base; bases with no gene match: 6. The CDR3 nucleotides are TGTGCCAGCAGCTTAGAGGCAGGGGGCGCATACGAGCAGTACTTC. Amino acid sequence: CASSLEAGGAYEQYF.

The rearrangement links TRBV7-8 to TRBJ2-2; 10 nucleotides line up with TRBD2. The CDR3 runs to 19 residues. J gave up 2 bases and V 5 bases, and 14 bases lay outside the gene matches. Per germline, CDR1 SGHVS and CDR2 FQNEAQ. As DNA, the CDR3 is TGTGCCAGCAGCCACGCAAAACCGGGACTAGCGAAAAACACCGGGGAGCTGTTTTTT. As protein: CASSHAKPGLAKNTGELFF.

This clone was seen only a few times. This chain uses TRBV7-8 with TRBJ2-2; 11 bases fit TRBD2. Trimming at V came to 4 bases and at J to 0 bases, leaving 7 bases not matched to a gene. In germline, CDR1 is SGHVS, CDR2 FQNEAQ. This CDR3 comprises 18 residues. CDR3 sequence reads: CASSYVLAGAANTGELFF. DNA of the CDR3: TGTGCCAGCAGCTACGTACTAGCGGGGGCTGCGAACACCGGGGAGCTGTTTTTT.

The CDR3 region has the DNA TGTGCCAGCAGCGCGCTGCCCGGACGGAGCACTGGAAACACCATATATTTT. Protein product: CASSALPGRSTGNTIYF. This sequence joins TRBV9 and TRBJ1-3; no firm D call. Trimming shortened V by 3 bases and J by 2 bases, and 18 bases separated the two germline ends. Looked up from germline, CDR1 is SGDLS and CDR2 is YYNGEE. The CDR3 is 17 residues long.

This clone has just a few counts. The J gene is TRBJ1-2, the V gene TRBV6-5, with unresolved D. CDR3 length equals 11 residues. CDR1 is MNHEY, CDR2 SVGAGI, per germline. V shed 6 bases and J shed 9 bases, with 11 bases lying between them. The CDR3 sequence: CASRIRRRYTF. In DNA form, the CDR3 reads TGTGCCAGCAGGATTCGGCGCCGCTACACCTTC.

The chain couples TRBV29-1 to TRBJ1-3; 8 positions agree with TRBD1. The germline V gene encodes CDR1 SQVTM and CDR2 ANQGSEA. The V and J ends lost 0 bases and 2 bases, in that order; junction bases with no gene match: 15. There are 19 residues in the CDR3. Here the CDR3 reads CSVEDSGTGGRLPGNTIYF. DNA for the CDR3: TGCAGCGTTGAAGACTCCGGGACAGGTGGCCGGTTACCTGGAAACACCATATATTTT.

A remark on this clone: The junction and the germline gene differ at one end; a read error may be behind it. The V gene is TRBV14, the J gene TRBJ1-2, with TRBD1 as a possible D gene (6 bases). The CDR3 has 14 residues. Germline CDR1 reads SGHDN; CDR2 reads FVKESK. Written as DNA, the CDR3 is TGTGCCACCAGCCTCCAGGGGACTAACTATGGCTACACCTTC. It codes for CATSLQGTNYGYTF.

The CDR3 coding sequence is TGTGCCAGCAGGGACAGCACTAACTATGGCTACACCTTC. This sequence encodes CASRDSTNYGYTF. The chain recombines TRBV19 with TRBJ1-2, with 7 nucleotides matching TRBD1. The CDR3 has 13 amino acids. Germline V CDR1 and CDR2: LNHDA, SQIVND (reference sequence). J gave up 0 bases and V 9 bases, and 4 bases lay outside the gene matches. Full variable domain (outside the CDR3, taken from reference TRBV19 and TRBJ1-2): DGGITQSPKYLFRKEGQNVTLSCEQNLNHDAMYWYRQDPGQGLRLIYYSQIVNDFQKGDIAEGYSVSREKKESFPLTVTSAQKNPTAFYLCASRDSTNYGYTFGSGTRLTVV.

This clone has only a few counts. This chain links TRBV5-1 with TRBJ2-1; 9 bases map to TRBD1. V lost 3 bases and J lost 3; bases outside the gene matches: 4. The CDR3 has 15 amino acids. Germline CDR1 is SGHRS and CDR2 is YFSETQ. The CDR3 sequence is CASSSTGQGYNEQFF. CDR3 sequence (DNA): TGCGCCAGCAGCTCCACGGGACAGGGCTACAATGAGCAGTTCTTC.

This chain's CDR3 is CASSLLGGRFGETQYF. The DNA of the CDR3 is TGCGCCAGCAGCTTGCTGGGTGGCAGGTTCGGGGAGACCCAGTACTTC. V is TRBV5-1 and J is TRBJ2-5; no reliable D call. CDR1 SGHRS and CDR2 YFSETQ come from the germline V gene. V was pared by 1 base and J by 5 bases, with 18 bases between. This CDR3 contains 16 residues.

The CDR3 here is CASSPAVEQYF. CDR3 nucleotides: TGTGCCAGCAGCCCCGCCGTCGAGCAGTACTTC. V gene TRBV7-8 combines with J gene TRBJ2-7, with unresolved D. CDR3 length: 11 residues. V lost 5 bases and J 6 bases, leaving 8 bases between the germline ends. Germline CDR1 SGHVS, CDR2 FQNEAQ.

J is TRBJ2-1 and V is TRBV6-5; D perhaps matches TRBD2 (6 bases). Per germline, CDR1 MNHEY and CDR2 SVGAGI. The length of the CDR3 is 13 residues. The ends were cut back, 5 bases at V and 5 bases at J, with 10 bases in the middle. The CDR3 nucleotides are TGTGCCAGCAGTAAACTAGCAGACAATGAGCAGTTCTTC. Amino acid sequence: CASSKLADNEQFF.

In this sample, this clone turned up once. This sequence joins TRBV6-5 and TRBJ2-7; D possibly corresponds to TRBD2 (5 bases). This CDR3 comprises 14 residues. With 2 bases removed from V and 0 bases from J, the gap between germline ends came to 8 bases. Germline CDR1 is MNHEY and CDR2 is SVGAGI. DNA for the CDR3: TGTGCCAGCAGTTACGGACGGGACTCCTACGAGCAGTACTTC. This gives the protein CASSYGRDSYEQYF.

V usage is TRBV9 and J usage is TRBJ1-1; possibly TRBD1 for D (6 bases). The CDR3 has 15 amino acids. Germline V gene lookup returns CDR1 SGDLS and CDR2 YYNGEE. Deletions cut 3 bases from V and 1 base from J, with 13 bases between. CDR3 sequence (DNA): TGTGCCAGCAGCGCCCAACCGACAGGGAACACTGAAGCTTTCTTT. It codes for CASSAQPTGNTEAFF.

This chain uses TRBV5-1 with TRBJ1-6; 9 nucleotides align to TRBD1. The CDR3 has 14 residues. Germline V gene sequence: CDR1 SGHRS, CDR2 YFSETQ. V lost 5 bases and J lost 11; bases outside the gene matches: 8. DNA for the CDR3: TGCGCCAGCAGTTCTCCGGGACAGGGCGCACCCCTCCACTTT. It is translated as CASSSPGQGAPLHF.

The rearrangement links TRBV27 to TRBJ2-7; D may be TRBD1 (6 bases). Germline-derived CDR1 and CDR2 are MNHEY and SMNVEV (reference sequence). This CDR3 has 18 amino acids. With 2 bases removed from V and 4 bases from J, the gap between germline ends came to 24 bases. The chain's CDR3 is CASSLRPPGVYFAYEQYF. CDR3 coding DNA: TGTGCCAGCAGTTTAAGACCCCCAGGGGTTTATTTCGCTTACGAGCAGTACTTC.

J is TRBJ1-2 and V is TRBV30, with D uncertain. The CDR3 length is 14 residues. Germline CDR1 reads GTSNPN; CDR2 reads SVGIG (reference sequence). V shed 4 bases and J shed 0 bases, with 12 bases lying between them. CDR3 in amino acids: CAWNQFRTNYGYTF. DNA for the CDR3: TGTGCCTGGAATCAATTCCGCACTAACTATGGCTACACCTTC.

This chain links TRBV9 with TRBJ2-3; D is uncertain. Trimming left V 0 bases short and J 0 bases short, with 8 bases between. CDR1 and CDR2 (germline): SGDLS, YYNGEE. The CDR3 runs 15 residues. The CDR3 loop reads CASSVVPSSTDTQYF. CDR3 in DNA: TGTGCCAGCAGCGTAGTACCTTCTAGCACAGATACGCAGTATTTT. Full variable domain (missing parts from reference TRBV9 and TRBJ2-3): DSGVTQTPKHLITATGQRVTLRCSPRSGDLSVYWYQQSLDQGLQFLIQYYNGEERAKGNILERFSAQQFPDLHSELNLSSLELGDSALYFCASSVVPSSTDTQYFGPGTRLTVL.

The rearrangement joins TRBV5-1 to TRBJ2-5, with D possibly called TRBD1 or TRBD2 (5 bases each). The CDR3 loop spans 15 amino acids. Per the germline V gene, CDR1 is SGHRS and CDR2 is YFSETQ. V lost 7 bases to trimming and J lost 2 bases, with 18 bases between them. The chain's CDR3 is CASSPYGAPQETQYF. The CDR3 coding sequence is TGCGCCAGCTCGCCCTACGGGGCACCGCAAGAGACCCAGTACTTC.

The V and J genes are TRBV2 and TRBJ1-6, with D perhaps matching TRBD1 (5 bases). From germline, CDR1 is SNHLY and CDR2 FYNNEI. This CDR3 comprises 16 residues. V was shortened by 4 bases and J by 11 bases, with 21 bases between the two germline ends. CDR3 in amino acids: CASSGQSSGVGAPLHF. CDR3 in DNA: TGTGCCAGCAGTGGACAAAGTTCGGGGGTCGGAGCACCCCTCCACTTT.